The 2 T cell receptor beta chains presented below share a single source sample, sequenced in a study of neurological immune-mediated disorders. TCRdb independently ran MiXCR on the 5' RACE reads; one entry per CDR3 protein. The data contain tens of thousands of distinct CDR3 sequences, around 3.3% of them singletons. The specimen was PBMCs. All receptors come from a man aged 40-49 years with multiple sclerosis.

The J gene is TRBJ2-3, the V gene TRBV19, with a weak D call TRBD2 (6 bases). Trimming removed 3 bases from V and 6 bases from J, with 13 bases in between. The germline V gene has CDR1 LNHDA and CDR2 SQIVND (reference sequence). This CDR3 has 14 amino acids. CDR3 amino acids: CASSMGGDGDTQYF. For the CDR3, the DNA is TGTGCCAGTAGTATGGGCGGGGATGGGGATACGCAGTATTTT. Looking up the rest from reference TRBV19 and TRBJ2-3 gives the full variable domain: DGGITQSPKYLFRKEGQNVTLSCEQNLNHDAMYWYRQDPGQGLRLIYYSQIVNDFQKGDIAEGYSVSREKKESFPLTVTSAQKNPTAFYLCASSMGGDGDTQYFGPGTRLTVL.

The V call is TRBV5-1, the J call TRBJ1-2; tentatively, D is TRBD1 (5 bases). The CDR3 sequence is 18 residues long. CDR1 and CDR2 (germline): SGHRS, YFSETQ. Between the trimmed V and J ends, which lost 3 bases and 7 bases, there was a span of 28 bases. The CDR3 DNA is TGCGCCAGCAGCTCCCTTAGGGACCAAAGGGGCCCGCACTCTGGCTACACCTTC. Its translation: CASSSLRDQRGPHSGYTF.